The 28 T cell receptor beta chains in this list originate from one sample, sequenced in a study of shared clonotypes between healthy human individuals. Repertoires were generated with immunoSEQ multiplex PCR, while TCRdb's copy carries only in-frame clones and drops some. The sample yields 400,000 to 600,000 clones, 79% seen once. The sequencing sample was made of PBMCs. These receptors were taken from a middle-aged woman in good health. Some clones in this sample may be carry-over from other donors' samples.

About this clone itself: This same CDR3 is encoded by further DNA sequences in the sample. The chain is built from TRBV7-2 and TRBJ2-5, with 10 bases matching TRBD2. This CDR3 is built from 14 residues. From germline, CDR1 is SGHTA and CDR2 FQGNSA. Trimming removed 6 bases from V and 4 bases from J; junction bases left unmatched: 5. In DNA form, the CDR3 reads TGTGCCAGCAGTACACGGACTAGCGGAGAGACCCAGTACTTC. It encodes CASSTRTSGETQYF.

V gene TRBV4-3 combines with J gene TRBJ2-2, with 10 bases fitting TRBD2. There are 18 residues in the CDR3. Germline loops: CDR1 LGHNA, CDR2 YSLEER. With V trimmed by 4 bases and J by 0 bases, 8 bases remained unmatched. The CDR3 DNA sequence: TGCGCCAGCAGCCCAGGACTAGCGGAGAAAACGAACACCGGGGAGCTGTTTTTT. It specifies CASSPGLAEKTNTGELFF.

The chain joins TRBV18 to TRBJ2-7; 9 bases are shared with TRBD1. J lost 2 bases, V lost 9 bases, and 5 bases had no gene match. The CDR3 runs 13 residues. The germline gives CDR1 KGHSH, CDR2 LQKENI. This CDR3 is CASGTGIAYEQYF. The CDR3 DNA reads TGTGCCAGTGGGACAGGGATAGCCTACGAGCAGTACTTC.

The V gene is TRBV6-1, the J gene TRBJ2-1, with D possibly being TRBD1 (5 bases). This CDR3 has 12 residues. The V end was cut by 6 bases, the J end by 15 bases, with 18 bases between. CDR1 is MNHNS and CDR2 is SASEGT in the germline V gene. CDR3 amino acids: CASRKTDSWGFF. In nucleotides, the CDR3 is TGTGCCAGCAGGAAGACAGATTCCTGGGGGTTCTTC.

V and J are TRBV6-5 and TRBJ2-7, with TRBD2 identical over 7 bases. This CDR3 is built from 15 residues. V was clipped by 2 bases and J by 0 bases; unmatched bases: 4. Germline V gene sequence: CDR1 MNHEY, CDR2 SVGAGI. CDR3 nucleotides: TGTGCCAGCAGTTACGATAGCGGGTCCTCCTACGAGCAGTACTTC. Translated: CASSYDSGSSYEQYF.

The rearrangement uses TRBV5-1 and TRBJ2-2; 10 bases line up with TRBD2. This CDR3 contains 16 residues. Germline V gives CDR1 SGHRS, CDR2 YFSETQ. V dropped 4 bases and J dropped 3; count of bases not matched to a gene: 6. In DNA form, the CDR3 reads TGCGCCAGCAGCCTATCTAGCGGGAGAGACACCGGGGAGCTGTTTTTT. Translating it yields CASSLSSGRDTGELFF.

The chain uses TRBV5-1 and TRBJ1-2; TRBD1 matches at 7 bases. With V trimmed by 0 bases and J by 2 bases, 7 bases remained unmatched. The CDR3 is 16 residues long. Germline loops: CDR1 SGHRS, CDR2 YFSETQ. The chain's CDR3 is CASSLETGIYNYGYTF. CDR3 sequence (DNA): TGCGCCAGCAGCTTGGAGACAGGGATTTACAACTATGGCTACACCTTC. The whole variable domain, filled in from reference TRBV5-1 and TRBJ1-2, reads KAGVTQTPRYLIKTRGQQVTLSCSPISGHRSVSWYQQTPGQGLQFLFEYFSETQRNKGNFPGRFSGRQFSNSRSEMNVSTLELGDSALYLCASSLETGIYNYGYTFGSGTRLTVV.

The rearrangement joins TRBV5-1 to TRBJ2-1; 8 bases line up with TRBD1. The V gene end was trimmed by 4 bases and the J gene end by 8 bases; junction bases not matched to a gene: 11. The CDR3 has 15 amino acids. CDR1 is SGHRS, CDR2 YFSETQ, per germline. The CDR3 bases are TGCGCCAGCAGCCAAAACAGGGGGAATAACTATGAGCAGTTCTTC. It translates to CASSQNRGNNYEQFF.

The chain employs TRBV15 and TRBJ2-7, with 16 bases fitting TRBD2. From germline, CDR1 is LNHNV and CDR2 YYDKDF (reference sequence). The CDR3 is 15 residues long. V lost 5 bases, J lost 4 bases, and 2 bases stayed unmatched. DNA for the CDR3: TGTGCCACCAGCGGGACTAGCGGGGGGGGGTACGAGCAGTACTTC. Amino acid sequence: CATSGTSGGGYEQYF.

Note on this clone: The junction does not match germline at one end; this may be a read error. The chain is built from TRBV7-7 and TRBJ2-1; tentatively, D is TRBD1 (5 bases). Germline CDR1 and CDR2: SSHAT and FNYEAQ (reference sequence). CDR3 size: 13 residues. CDR3 in DNA: TGTGCTAGCAGCTTAGGGGCTAACAGTGAGCAGTTCTTC. This encodes CASSLGANSEQFF.

The chain links TRBV5-4 to TRBJ2-1, with 10 nucleotides matching TRBD2. The CDR3 totals 15 residues. Trimming took 4 bases from V and 2 from J; bases not matched to a gene: 3. Germline-derived CDR1 and CDR2 are SGHNT and YYREEE (reference sequence). CDR3 sequence: CASSQTSGAYNEQFF. The DNA of the CDR3 is TGTGCCAGCAGCCAAACTAGCGGGGCCTACAATGAGCAGTTCTTC.

The chain has TRBV6-5 and TRBJ1-2, with TRBD1 matching 7 bases. The J segment lost 7 bases and the V segment lost 6 bases, leaving 8 bases of the junction unmatched. Germline CDR1 is MNHEY and CDR2 is SVGAGI. This CDR3 is 13 amino acids long. The CDR3 sequence is CASSLGGEGGYTF. In nucleotides, the CDR3 is TGTGCCAGCAGCCTAGGGGGCGAAGGTGGCTACACCTTC.

The chain links TRBV19 to TRBJ2-2; 7 positions match TRBD1. Unmatched junction bases numbered 4, after V lost 6 bases and J lost 6 bases. The CDR3 is 13 amino acids. Germline V gene sequence: CDR1 LNHDA, CDR2 SQIVND (reference sequence). CDR3 DNA: TGTGCCAGTAGCCCGACAGGGTCCGGGGAGCTGTTTTTT. Residues: CASSPTGSGELFF.

The chain links TRBV28 to TRBJ1-4, with D possibly being TRBD1 (5 bases). The germline V gene has CDR1 MDHEN and CDR2 SYDVKM. CDR3 length: 14 amino acids. The V end was cut by 7 bases, the J end by 4 bases, with 13 bases between. Written as DNA, the CDR3 is TGTGCCAGCATGACGGGGGGAGTTAATGAAAAACTGTTTTTT. This translates into CASMTGGVNEKLFF.

The rearrangement uses TRBV28 and TRBJ2-7; D possibly corresponds to TRBD1 (5 bases). Germline V gene lookup returns CDR1 MDHEN and CDR2 SYDVKM. The ends were cut back, 2 bases at V and 3 bases at J, with 17 bases in the middle. The CDR3 contains 16 residues. CDR3 amino acids: CASSLDREYFNYEQYF. CDR3 DNA sequence: TGTGCCAGCAGTTTAGACAGAGAATATTTTAACTACGAGCAGTACTTC.

V and J are TRBV6-1 and TRBJ2-5; D gene ambiguous. Between the trimmed V and J ends, which lost 6 bases and 4 bases, there was a span of 12 bases. Per germline, CDR1 MNHNS and CDR2 SASEGT. The CDR3 spans 13 residues. In DNA form, the CDR3 reads TGTGCCAGCAGCCGGAATGAGGTAGAGACCCAGTACTTC. This translates into CASSRNEVETQYF.

This clone appeared once. This chain links TRBV9 with TRBJ1-1; TRBD1 might be the D (5 bases). Trimming took off 4 bases at V and 11 bases at J, with 18 bases between the two ends. Germline CDR1 SGDLS, CDR2 YYNGEE. The CDR3 is 13 amino acids. CDR3 sequence (DNA): TGTGCCAGCAGCCCAGAGGGAATATCAGGGGCTTTCTTT. Amino acid sequence: CASSPEGISGAFF.

Worth noting for this clone: A far larger clone is one base from this, pointing to a likely read error. This chain links TRBV6-6 with TRBJ2-5; D not resolved. The length of the CDR3 is 13 residues. V lost 6 bases to trimming and J lost 5 bases, with 13 bases between them. In germline, CDR1 is MNHNY, CDR2 SVGAGI (reference sequence). CDR3 DNA sequence: TGTGCCAGCAGCCCTCAGCCCCGGGAGACCCAGTACTTC. Protein: CASSPQPRETQYF.

Many counts were recorded for this clone. A junction boundary mismatches the germline segment, possibly from a read error. V and J are TRBV6-1 and TRBJ1-3, with 7 bases aligning to TRBD1. The germline V gene has CDR1 MNHNS and CDR2 SASEGT. The CDR3 is made up of 15 amino acids. The CDR3 is CASREAGGDGNTIYF. In DNA, the CDR3 is TGTGCCAGCAGAGAAGCAGGGGGTGACGGAAACACCATATATTTT.

The rearrangement joins TRBV4-2 to TRBJ1-3, with 9 bases matching TRBD1. Germline assignment: CDR1 LGHNA and CDR2 YNFKEQ. This CDR3 has 15 amino acids. Trimming at V came to 2 bases and at J to 3 bases, leaving 2 bases not matched to a gene. The chain's CDR3 is CASSQRTGDGNTIYF. The CDR3 nucleotides read TGTGCCAGCAGCCAACGGACAGGGGATGGAAACACCATATATTTT.

This clone was seen a handful of times. The chain is built from TRBV14 and TRBJ2-3, with D maybe TRBD2 (6 bases). CDR1 is SGHDN, CDR2 FVKESK, per germline. This CDR3 has 17 residues. V lost 2 bases and J 0 bases, leaving 15 bases between the germline ends. As DNA, the CDR3 is TGTGCCAGCAGCCAACGGGGAGGAATTCCTAGCACAGATACGCAGTATTTT. This gives the protein CASSQRGGIPSTDTQYF.

The chain carries TRBV7-2 and TRBJ2-3; the D gene is possibly TRBD2 (7 bases). The CDR3 has 15 residues. V lost 6 bases and J lost 0, with 13 bases in between. Germline V gene sequence: CDR1 SGHTA, CDR2 FQGNSA. In DNA form, the CDR3 reads TGTGCCAGCAGACTAGGCGGGGGCAGCACAGATACGCAGTATTTT. It encodes CASRLGGGSTDTQYF.

The genes are TRBV9 and TRBJ1-5; D not resolved. This CDR3 spans 14 amino acids. V shed 0 bases and J shed 2 bases, with 6 bases lying between them. The germline V gene has CDR1 SGDLS and CDR2 YYNGEE. The CDR3, as DNA: TGTGCCAGCAGCGTAGGGCACGGCAATCAGCCCCAGCATTTT. Residues: CASSVGHGNQPQHF. Supplemented by reference TRBV9 and TRBJ1-5, the full variable domain reads DSGVTQTPKHLITATGQRVTLRCSPRSGDLSVYWYQQSLDQGLQFLIQYYNGEERAKGNILERFSAQQFPDLHSELNLSSLELGDSALYFCASSVGHGNQPQHFGDGTRLSIL.

The chain carries TRBV29-1 and TRBJ2-3; TRBD1 matches at 9 bases. The CDR3 extends over 12 amino acids. Per the germline V gene, CDR1 is SQVTM and CDR2 is ANQGSEA. Germline trimming cut 4 bases from V and 4 bases from J; bases unmatched to any gene: 0. The CDR3 nucleotides read TGCAGCGTTGGGACAGGGGCAGATACGCAGTATTTT. Its protein is CSVGTGADTQYF.

The chain has TRBV30 and TRBJ2-4; 10 bases fit TRBD2. The trim removed 3 bases at V and 6 bases at J, leaving 5 bases unmatched. CDR3 length: 14 residues. Germline V lookup: CDR1 GTSNPN, CDR2 SVGIG (reference sequence). The CDR3 nucleotides are TGTGCCTGGAGGCAGAGCGGGAGGGGAAACATTCAGTACTTC. It specifies CAWRQSGRGNIQYF.

The chain joins TRBV19 to TRBJ1-5; D possibly corresponds to TRBD1 (5 bases). V gave up 7 bases and J gave up 5 bases, with 15 bases separating them. CDR1 LNHDA and CDR2 SQIVND come from the germline V gene (reference sequence). There are 14 residues in the CDR3. The CDR3 DNA sequence: TGTGCCAGTATTGGAGGTTCGGGACATCAGCCCCAGCATTTT. It translates to CASIGGSGHQPQHF.

This rearrangement joins TRBV4-3 to TRBJ1-2, with 9 nucleotides matching TRBD1. V gave up 8 bases and J gave up 5 bases; unmatched junction bases: 9. There are 14 residues in the CDR3. CDR1 and CDR2 from the germline V gene are LGHNA and YSLEER. For the CDR3, the DNA is TGCGCCAGCGCTAGACAGGGGGAAATGTATGGCTACACCTTC. Translating gives CASARQGEMYGYTF.

This clone was detected only once. This chain connects TRBV9 to TRBJ1-4, with D uncertain. This CDR3 is 13 amino acids long. Trimming removed 3 bases at V and 5 bases at J, with 8 bases between. Germline CDR1 is SGDLS and CDR2 is YYNGEE. The CDR3 loop reads CASSGADNEKLFF. The CDR3 bases are TGTGCCAGCAGCGGGGCGGACAATGAAAAACTGTTTTTT.